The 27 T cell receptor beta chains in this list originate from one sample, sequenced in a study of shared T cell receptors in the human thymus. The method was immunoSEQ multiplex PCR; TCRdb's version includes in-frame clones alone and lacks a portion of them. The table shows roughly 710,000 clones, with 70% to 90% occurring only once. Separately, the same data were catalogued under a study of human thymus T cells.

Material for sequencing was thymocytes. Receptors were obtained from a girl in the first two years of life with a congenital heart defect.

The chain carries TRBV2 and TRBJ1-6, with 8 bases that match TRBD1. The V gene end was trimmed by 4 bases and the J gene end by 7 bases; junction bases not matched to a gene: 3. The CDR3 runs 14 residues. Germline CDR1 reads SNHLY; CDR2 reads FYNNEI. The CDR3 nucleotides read TGTGCCAGCAGTGTTGGGACAGGAAATTCACCCCTCCACTTT. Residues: CASSVGTGNSPLHF.

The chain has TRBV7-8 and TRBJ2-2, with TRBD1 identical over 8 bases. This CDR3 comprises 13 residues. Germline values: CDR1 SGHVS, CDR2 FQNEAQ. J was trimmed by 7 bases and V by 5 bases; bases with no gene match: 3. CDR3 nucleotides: TGTGCCAGCAGCGCGACAGGGGACGGGGAGCTGTTTTTT. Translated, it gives CASSATGDGELFF.

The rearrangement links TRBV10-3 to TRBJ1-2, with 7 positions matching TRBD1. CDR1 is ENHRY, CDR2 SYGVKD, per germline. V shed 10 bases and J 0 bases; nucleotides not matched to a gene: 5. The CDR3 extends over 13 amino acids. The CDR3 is CATQGIANYGYTF. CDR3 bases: TGTGCCACACAGGGGATAGCTAACTATGGCTACACCTTC.

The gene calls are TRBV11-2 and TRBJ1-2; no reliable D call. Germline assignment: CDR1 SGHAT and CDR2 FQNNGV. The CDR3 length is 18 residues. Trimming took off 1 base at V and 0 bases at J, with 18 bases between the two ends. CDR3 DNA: TGTGCCAGCAGCTTAGGTAGGACTAGGGCGGAAACTAACTATGGCTACACCTTC. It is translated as CASSLGRTRAETNYGYTF. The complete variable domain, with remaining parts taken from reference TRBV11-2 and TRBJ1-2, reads EAGVAQSPRYKIIEKRQSVAFWCNPISGHATLYWYQQILGQGPKLLIQFQNNGVVDDSQLPKDRFSAERLKGVDSTLKIQPAKLEDSAVYLCASSLGRTRAETNYGYTFGSGTRLTVV.

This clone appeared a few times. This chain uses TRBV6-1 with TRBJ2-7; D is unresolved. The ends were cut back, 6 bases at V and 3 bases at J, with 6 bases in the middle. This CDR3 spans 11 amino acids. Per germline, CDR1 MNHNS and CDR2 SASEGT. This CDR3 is CASSRDYEQYF. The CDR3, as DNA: TGTGCCAGCAGCCGCGACTACGAGCAGTACTTC.

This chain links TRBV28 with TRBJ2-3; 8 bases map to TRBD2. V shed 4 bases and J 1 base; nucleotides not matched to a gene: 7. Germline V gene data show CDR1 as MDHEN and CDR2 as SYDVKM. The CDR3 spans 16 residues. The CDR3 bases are TGTGCCAGCAGTTCAGTCTCGCGGGGGGGCACAGATACGCAGTATTTT. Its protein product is CASSSVSRGGTDTQYF.

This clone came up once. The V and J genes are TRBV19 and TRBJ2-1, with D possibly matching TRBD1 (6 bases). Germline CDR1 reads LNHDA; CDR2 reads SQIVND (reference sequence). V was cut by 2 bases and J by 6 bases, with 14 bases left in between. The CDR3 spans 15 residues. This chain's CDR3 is CASSIPGHTTNEQFF. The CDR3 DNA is TGTGCCAGTAGTATACCGGGACACACGACCAATGAGCAGTTCTTC.

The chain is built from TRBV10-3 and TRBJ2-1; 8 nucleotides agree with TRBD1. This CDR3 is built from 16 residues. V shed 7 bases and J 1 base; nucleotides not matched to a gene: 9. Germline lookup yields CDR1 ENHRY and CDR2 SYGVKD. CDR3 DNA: TGTGCCATCAAAGACAGGGGCCGAGCATCCTACAATGAGCAGTTCTTC. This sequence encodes CAIKDRGRASYNEQFF.

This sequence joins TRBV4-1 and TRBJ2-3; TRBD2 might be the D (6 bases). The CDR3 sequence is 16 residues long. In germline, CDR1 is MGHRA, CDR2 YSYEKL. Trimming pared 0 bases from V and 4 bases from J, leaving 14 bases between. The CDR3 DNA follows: TGCGCCAGCAGCCAAGATTGGGGACTTCCCCCAGATACGCAGTATTTT. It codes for CASSQDWGLPPDTQYF.

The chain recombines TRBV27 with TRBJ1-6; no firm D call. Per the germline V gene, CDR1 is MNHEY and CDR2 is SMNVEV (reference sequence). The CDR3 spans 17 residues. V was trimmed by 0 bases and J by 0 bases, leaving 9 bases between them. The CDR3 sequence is CASSLSKHISYNSPLHF. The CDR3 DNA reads TGTGCCAGCAGTTTATCGAAACATATCTCCTATAATTCACCCCTCCACTTT.

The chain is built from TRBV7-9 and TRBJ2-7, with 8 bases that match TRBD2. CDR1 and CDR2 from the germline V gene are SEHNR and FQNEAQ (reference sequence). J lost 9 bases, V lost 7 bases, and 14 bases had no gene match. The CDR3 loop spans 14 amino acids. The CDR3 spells CASTRGGSPSGQYF. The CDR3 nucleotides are TGTGCCAGCACCCGGGGGGGGTCCCCCTCGGGGCAGTACTTC.

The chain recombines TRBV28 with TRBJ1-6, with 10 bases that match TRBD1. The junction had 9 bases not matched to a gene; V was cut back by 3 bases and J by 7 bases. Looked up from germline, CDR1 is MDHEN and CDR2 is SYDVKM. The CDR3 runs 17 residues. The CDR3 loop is CASSFRRQGARNSPLHF. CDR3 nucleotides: TGTGCCAGCAGTTTCCGTAGACAGGGGGCTAGGAATTCACCCCTCCACTTT.

CDR3 DNA: TGCGCCAGCAGCCAAGATCGACAGCCTAACTATGGCTACACCTTC. Amino acids: CASSQDRQPNYGYTF. The chain combines TRBV4-1 with TRBJ1-2, with D tentatively TRBD1 (5 bases). This CDR3 is 15 amino acids long. V was cut by 0 bases and J by 0 bases, with 8 bases left in between. Per germline, CDR1 MGHRA and CDR2 YSYEKL.

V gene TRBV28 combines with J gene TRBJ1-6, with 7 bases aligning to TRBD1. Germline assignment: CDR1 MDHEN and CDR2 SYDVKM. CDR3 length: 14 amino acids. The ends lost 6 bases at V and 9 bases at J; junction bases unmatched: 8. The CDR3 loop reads CASRRDRVISPLHF. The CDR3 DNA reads TGTGCCAGCAGACGAGACAGGGTGATTTCACCCCTCCACTTT.

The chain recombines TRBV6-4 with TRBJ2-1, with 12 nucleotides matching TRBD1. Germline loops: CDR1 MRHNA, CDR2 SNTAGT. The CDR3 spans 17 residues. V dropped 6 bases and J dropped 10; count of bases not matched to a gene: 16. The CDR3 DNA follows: TGTGCCAGCAGCCCCGAACCGGGACAGGGGGCAACGTGGGAGCAGTTCTTC. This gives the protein CASSPEPGQGATWEQFF.

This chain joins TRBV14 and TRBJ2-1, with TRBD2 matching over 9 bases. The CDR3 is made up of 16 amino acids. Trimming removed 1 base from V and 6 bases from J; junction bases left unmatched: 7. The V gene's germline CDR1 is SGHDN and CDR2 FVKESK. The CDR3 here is CASSQARGRGGNEQFF. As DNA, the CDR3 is TGTGCCAGCAGCCAAGCCCGGGGGCGGGGGGGCAATGAGCAGTTCTTC. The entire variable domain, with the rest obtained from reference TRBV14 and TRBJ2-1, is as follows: EAGVTQFPSHSVIEKGQTVTLRCDPISGHDNLYWYRRVMGKEIKFLLHFVKESKQDESGMPNNRFLAERTGGTYSTLKVQPAELEDSGVYFCASSQARGRGGNEQFFGPGTRLTVL.

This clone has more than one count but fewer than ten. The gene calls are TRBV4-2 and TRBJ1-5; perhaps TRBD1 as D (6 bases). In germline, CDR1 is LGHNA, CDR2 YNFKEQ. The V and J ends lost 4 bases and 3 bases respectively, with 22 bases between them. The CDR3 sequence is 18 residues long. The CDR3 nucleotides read TGTGCCAGCAGCCCCTACCCGATACAGGGAAGATACAATCAGCCCCAGCATTTT. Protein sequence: CASSPYPIQGRYNQPQHF.

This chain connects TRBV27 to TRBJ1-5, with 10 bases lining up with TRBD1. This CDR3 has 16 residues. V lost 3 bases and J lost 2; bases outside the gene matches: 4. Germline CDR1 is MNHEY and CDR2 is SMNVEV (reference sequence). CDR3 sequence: CASSFRQGAGNQPQHF. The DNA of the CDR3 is TGTGCCAGCAGTTTTCGACAGGGGGCTGGCAATCAGCCCCAGCATTTT.

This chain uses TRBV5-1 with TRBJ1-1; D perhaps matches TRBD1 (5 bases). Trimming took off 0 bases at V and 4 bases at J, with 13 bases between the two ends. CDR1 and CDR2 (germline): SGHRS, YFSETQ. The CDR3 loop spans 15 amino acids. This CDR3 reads CASSLEDQGTTEAFF. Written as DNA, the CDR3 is TGCGCCAGCAGCTTGGAGGATCAGGGAACCACTGAAGCTTTCTTT. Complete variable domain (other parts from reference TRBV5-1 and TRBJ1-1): KAGVTQTPRYLIKTRGQQVTLSCSPISGHRSVSWYQQTPGQGLQFLFEYFSETQRNKGNFPGRFSGRQFSNSRSEMNVSTLELGDSALYLCASSLEDQGTTEAFFGQGTRLTVV.

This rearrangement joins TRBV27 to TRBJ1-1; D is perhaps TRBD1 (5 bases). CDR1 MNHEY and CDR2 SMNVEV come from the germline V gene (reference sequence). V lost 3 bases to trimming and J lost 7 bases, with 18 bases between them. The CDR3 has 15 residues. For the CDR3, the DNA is TGTGCCAGCAGTTTGTGTGGGGCAAAGTCCTTTGAAGCTTTCTTT. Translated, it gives CASSLCGAKSFEAFF.

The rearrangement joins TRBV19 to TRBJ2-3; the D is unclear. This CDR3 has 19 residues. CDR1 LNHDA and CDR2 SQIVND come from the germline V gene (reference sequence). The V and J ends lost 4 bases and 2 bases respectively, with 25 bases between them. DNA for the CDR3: TGTGCCAGTAGTAATTACCCGACATTTTTTCCGCCCTTCACAGATACGCAGTATTTT. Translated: CASSNYPTFFPPFTDTQYF.

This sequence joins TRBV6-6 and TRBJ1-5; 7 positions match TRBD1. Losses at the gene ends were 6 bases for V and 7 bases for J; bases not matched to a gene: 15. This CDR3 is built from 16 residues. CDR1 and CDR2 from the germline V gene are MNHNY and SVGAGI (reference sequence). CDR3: CASRTDRERISQPQHF. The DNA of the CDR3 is TGTGCCAGCAGGACCGACAGGGAGCGTATATCGCAGCCCCAGCATTTT.

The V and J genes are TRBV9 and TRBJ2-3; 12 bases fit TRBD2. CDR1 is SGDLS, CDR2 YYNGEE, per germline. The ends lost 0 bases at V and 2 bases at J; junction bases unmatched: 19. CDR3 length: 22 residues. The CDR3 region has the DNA TGTGCCAGCAGCGTAGATCTAGCTGGAAGACCCGGGACTAGCGGGCACACAGATACGCAGTATTTT. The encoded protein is CASSVDLAGRPGTSGHTDTQYF.

CDR3 DNA sequence: TGCGCCAGCAGCCAAGAGGGTAGCGGGAGCACAGATACGCAGTATTTT. Translated, it gives CASSQEGSGSTDTQYF. This chain joins TRBV4-3 and TRBJ2-3; 7 nucleotides agree with TRBD2. With 0 bases clipped from V and 0 bases from J, the junction kept 3 bases outside the gene matches. Germline CDR1 reads LGHNA; CDR2 reads YSLEER. CDR3 length equals 16 residues.

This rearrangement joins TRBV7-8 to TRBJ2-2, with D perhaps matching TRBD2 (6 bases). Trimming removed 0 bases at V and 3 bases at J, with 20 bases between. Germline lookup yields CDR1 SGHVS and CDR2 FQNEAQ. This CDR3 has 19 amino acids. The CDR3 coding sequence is TGTGCCAGCAGCTTAGCGCCCGCCGGCGACGGGGGATACACCGGGGAGCTGTTTTTT. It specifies CASSLAPAGDGGYTGELFF.

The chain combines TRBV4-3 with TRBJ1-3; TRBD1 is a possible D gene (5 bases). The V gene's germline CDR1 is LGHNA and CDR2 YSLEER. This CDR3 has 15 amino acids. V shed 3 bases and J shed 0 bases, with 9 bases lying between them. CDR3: CASSHPDSSGNTIYF. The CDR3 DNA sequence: TGCGCCAGCAGCCACCCCGACAGCTCTGGAAACACCATATATTTT.

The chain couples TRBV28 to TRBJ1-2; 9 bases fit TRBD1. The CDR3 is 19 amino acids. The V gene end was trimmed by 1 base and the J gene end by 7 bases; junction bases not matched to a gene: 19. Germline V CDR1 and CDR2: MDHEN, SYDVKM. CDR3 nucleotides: TGTGCCAGCAGTTTATATCCCGGGACAGGGATCGTCTCTTTGGGTGGCTACACCTTC. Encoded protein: CASSLYPGTGIVSLGGYTF.